This TCR beta chain came from a study of memory CD4+ T cells and cytomegalovirus serostatus. Study information: Healthy Belgian adult donors included about 10 CMV-positive and 24 CMV-negative people. Notes on the study in general: A US-trained random forest predicted CMV serostatus with median AUC around 0.9. Of about 150 reported CMV TCRbeta sequences, 67 were found in memory CD4+ repertoires.

The sort gate was single viable CD3+CD4+CD8-CD45RO+ cells for memory CD4+ T cells. Assay: immunoSEQ multiplex PCR; the TCRdb copy retains only in-frame clones and omits some. The sample has tens of thousands of clones; about 80% are singletons. There are 15 residues in the CDR3. Germline CDR1 is SGHDT and CDR2 is YYEEEE. The ends were cut back, 4 bases at V and 6 bases at J, with 17 bases in the middle. To note about this clone: The antigen is undetermined.

The gene calls are TRBV5-6 and TRBJ2-1; D possibly corresponds to TRBD1 (5 bases). The sequencing input was memory CD4+ T cells from blood. The TCR comes from an adult in good health and CMV-seropositive. The CDR3 DNA follows: TGTGCCAGCAGCCTGACAGTGGAGTCGTTCAATGAGCAGTTCTTC. It specifies CASSLTVESFNEQFF. The whole variable domain, remainder taken from reference TRBV5-6 and TRBJ2-1, is DAGVTQSPTHLIKTRGQQVTLRCSPKSGHDTVSWYQQALGQGPQFIFQYYEEEERQRGNFPDRFSGHQFPNYSSELNVNALLLGDSALYLCASSLTVESFNEQFFGPGTRLTVL.